This paragraph reports one T cell receptor (beta chain). This record belongs to a study of blood T cell repertoires in COVID-19. Study-level information: Sites across the United States, Italy and Spain contributed samples from acute and convalescent COVID-19. The analysed material was cDNA or gDNA that came from T cells, B-cell-depleted T cells, or PBMCs.

Original analysis: Reference gene primer amplification gave nucleated cell count estimates. Profiling relied on immunoSEQ multiplex PCR, and the TCRdb table lists in-frame clones only, not all of them. Clone size and the V and J calls come from that table; the DNA yielded D and trimming. The sample yields 340,000 or so clones, around 86% seen once. Losses at the gene ends were 4 bases for V and 7 bases for J; bases not matched to a gene: 4. The CDR3 has 14 amino acids. CDR1 is MNHEY, CDR2 SMNVEV, per germline (reference sequence). The rearrangement uses TRBV27 and TRBJ1-5; 10 bases agree with TRBD1. This receptor was obtained from a man aged 50 to 59 with active or convalescent COVID-19. Sequences were obtained from peripheral blood. The CDR3 here is CASSSGTGAQPQHF. CDR3 bases: TGTGCCAGCAGTTCCGGGACAGGGGCCCAGCCCCAGCATTTT.